The source of this TCR beta chain is a study of vaccination and CD4 T cells after COVID-19 (dated by TCRdb to 2021 to 2024). About the investigation overall: Six males and four females were included in the convalescent cohort, with two Hispanic individuals, seven Caucasians, two Asians and one multiracial person represented. Post-COVID blood samples were collected from convalescent patients a median of around 96 days after diagnosis, with a range of roughly 30 to 161 days. In control cultures, a CEFX viral epitope pool was used as positive control, an HIV-1 Nef peptide pool was used as negative control, or no peptide was added. The spike-specific CD4+ TCR repertoire was compared before and after mRNA vaccination in approximately ten COVID-19 convalescent patients and a few infection-naive healthy vaccine recipients. Post-vaccine blood samples were collected a median of about 72 days after the second vaccine dose, ranging from roughly 14 to 241 days. For stimulating the cultures, overlapping spike peptide pools were used, derived from SARS-CoV-2 as well as from the common cold coronaviruses HCoV-NL63, HCoV-OC43 and HCoV-229E. Participants received two doses of either the Pfizer-BioNTech BNT162b2 vaccine (n=8) or the Moderna mRNA-1273 vaccine (n=2). Memory CD4+ T cell crossreactivity between SARS-CoV-2 and common cold coronavirus spike proteins was assessed at the TCR clonotype level in an earlier paper using these donors. Here is what the overall study found, with its caveats: In convalescent patients, nearly all vaccine-specific clones (304 of 307) were found to be mono-reactive for SARS-CoV-2 spike rather than cross-reactive with common cold coronaviruses. The median count of SARS-CoV-2-reactive clonotypes went up from 20 to 25 after infection to roughly 38 after vaccination, although the change was not significant. The number of convalescent patients in the study was relatively small, and the study did not examine early timepoints following natural infection. Among convalescent patients, a median around 83% of the SARS-CoV-2-reactive clones seen after vaccination appeared only after vaccination, which suggests priming specific to the vaccine.

The sample's treatment or condition label, decoded: approximately 11-day PBMC culture with coronavirus spike peptide pools or control peptides (ViraFEST assay). CD4+ T cells from unexposed donors were collected before the COVID-19 pandemic (2011-2018). The ViraFEST assay was used in the study, in which antigen-specific T cells were expanded with peptide pools and expanded clonotypes were subsequently identified by TCR sequencing. Each well held two million PBMCs cultured with roughly 9.2 ug/ml peptide pools in IMDM containing around 5% human AB serum and around 9 IU/ml IL-2. Half of the culture medium was replaced with fresh IL-2-containing medium on days 3 and 7. Once the cells had been in culture for 9 to 10 days, the EasySep CD4+ T cell isolation kit was used to isolate CD4+ T cells by negative selection. As cell number allowed, CD4+ T cells from unexposed donors were tested for reactivity to SARS-CoV-2 S and N and to four common cold coronavirus spike pools. Ficoll-Paque Plus gradient centrifugation was used to isolate PBMCs from whole blood, and the isolated PBMCs were then either used fresh or cryopreserved at -140C. Culture conditions were generally each tested in triplicate wells. Leukapheresis product for the unexposed donors was bought commercially.

CDR1 and CDR2 are read off the germline V gene as MNHEY and SVGEGT. From the cysteine through the phenylalanine, the CDR3 covers 15 amino acids. Of the read, only the CDR3 DNA is kept; its 45 bases are in frame from base 1. The junction carries 9 bases between V and J, which are trimmed by 1 base and 0 bases respectively. This clonotype has only one observation. Its antigen specificity is not known. No base quality values were provided; no much bigger clone lies one nucleotide off. A single read constitutes weak evidence. To prepare the library, PCR was applied. TCR sequencing of DNA from cultured CD4+ T cells used the Oncomine TCR Beta short-read assay at the Johns Hopkins FTIC core. The QIAamp micro DNA kit was used to extract genomic DNA from the cultured CD4+ T cells. Oncomine TCR Beta libraries made from cultured CD4+ T cells were pooled using unique dual indexes and sequenced on an Illumina iSeq 100. In the source study's methods: Non-productive sequences were filtered out, and CDR3s that did not start with C, did not end with F or W, or were shorter than 7 amino acids were discarded. Antigen-specific clonotypes were identified with the MANAFEST web application by comparing peptide-stimulated wells with reference and other culture wells. For a clone to be called positive, the clone needed an FDR below 0.05, an odds ratio above 5, and a productive frequency above 0.1% in at least two of three replicate wells. A clonotype counted as cross-reactive if it showed significant expansion both in the SARS-CoV-2 spike wells and in at least one common cold coronavirus spike condition. Levenshtein distances (stringdist) and unrooted phylogenetic trees (ape) in R version 3.6.1 were used to assess CDR3 homology. The raw public reads went through TCRdb reprocessing: fastp at Q25, MiXCR clone calling, in-frame beta chains kept. Each record represents a unique CDR3 protein, reported with the most common genes and DNA among its rows. Here the V and J calls rest on TCRdb's processing, not on the authors' analysis. Within this sample are some 4,600 distinct CDR3 sequences, with around three fifths of them counted one time only. Roughly 40% of the sample belongs to the ten largest clones.

Sequenced sample: CD4+ T cells from blood, cultured in vitro. This TCR derives from a human donor in good health. The sequence joins TRBV6-2 or TRBV6-3 to TRBJ1-2, with the identity of the D gene unclear. The CDR3 protein is CASSYLRTANYGYTF. Read as DNA, the sequence is TGTGCCAGCAGTTACTTACGGACGGCTAACTATGGCTACACCTTC.